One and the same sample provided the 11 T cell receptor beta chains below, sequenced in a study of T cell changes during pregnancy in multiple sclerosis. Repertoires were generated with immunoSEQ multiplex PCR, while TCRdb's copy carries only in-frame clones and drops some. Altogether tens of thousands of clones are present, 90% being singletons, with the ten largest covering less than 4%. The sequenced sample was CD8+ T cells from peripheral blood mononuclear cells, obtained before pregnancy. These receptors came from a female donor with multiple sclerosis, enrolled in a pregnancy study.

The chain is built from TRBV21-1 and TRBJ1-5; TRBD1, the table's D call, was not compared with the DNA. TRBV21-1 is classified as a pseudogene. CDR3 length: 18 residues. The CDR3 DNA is TGTGCCAGCAGCAAAGTGTTACGCAGGGTGAATAGCAATCAGCCCCAGCATTTT. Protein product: CASSKVLRRVNSNQPQHF.

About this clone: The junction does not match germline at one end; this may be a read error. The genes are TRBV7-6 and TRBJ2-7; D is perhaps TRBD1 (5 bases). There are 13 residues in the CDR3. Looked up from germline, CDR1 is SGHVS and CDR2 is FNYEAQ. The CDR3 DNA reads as TGTGCCAGCAGCTTAGGGCCCAACGGCCCAGGGTTCTTC. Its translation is CASSLGPNGPGFF.

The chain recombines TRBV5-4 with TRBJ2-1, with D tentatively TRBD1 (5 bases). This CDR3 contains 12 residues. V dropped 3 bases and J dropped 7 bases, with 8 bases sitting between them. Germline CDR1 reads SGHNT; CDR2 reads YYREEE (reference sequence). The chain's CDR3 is CASSWGINEQFF. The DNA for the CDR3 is TGTGCCAGCAGCTGGGGCATTAATGAGCAGTTCTTC. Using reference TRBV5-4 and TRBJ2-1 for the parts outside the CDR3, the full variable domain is ETGVTQSPTHLIKTRGQQVTLRCSSQSGHNTVSWYQQALGQGPQFIFQYYREEENGRGNFPPRFSGLQFPNYSSELNVNALELDDSALYLCASSWGINEQFFGPGTRLTVL.

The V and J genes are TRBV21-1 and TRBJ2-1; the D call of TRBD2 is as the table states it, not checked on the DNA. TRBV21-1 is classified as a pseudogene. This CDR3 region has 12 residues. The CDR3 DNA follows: TGTGCCAGCAGGGGACTGTACAATGAGCAGTTCTTC. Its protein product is CASRGLYNEQFF.

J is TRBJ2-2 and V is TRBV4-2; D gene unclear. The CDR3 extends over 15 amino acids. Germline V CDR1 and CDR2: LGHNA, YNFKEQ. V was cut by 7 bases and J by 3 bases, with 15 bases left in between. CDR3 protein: CASKTGETDTGELFF. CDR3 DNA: TGTGCCAGCAAAACGGGTGAGACGGACACCGGGGAGCTGTTTTTT.

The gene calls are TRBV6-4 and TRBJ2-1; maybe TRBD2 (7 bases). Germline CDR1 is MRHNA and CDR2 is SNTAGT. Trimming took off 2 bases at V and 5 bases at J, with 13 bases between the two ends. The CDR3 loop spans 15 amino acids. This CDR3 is CASSDERGGNNEQFF. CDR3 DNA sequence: TGTGCCAGCAGTGACGAGAGGGGGGGGAACAATGAGCAGTTCTTC.

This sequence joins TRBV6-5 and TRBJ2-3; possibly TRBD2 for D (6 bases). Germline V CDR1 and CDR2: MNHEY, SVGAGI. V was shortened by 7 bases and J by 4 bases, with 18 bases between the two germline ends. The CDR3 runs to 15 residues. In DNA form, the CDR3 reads TGTGCCAGCACCACGAGTGTTCGGGGGTCAGATACGCAGTATTTT. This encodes CASTTSVRGSDTQYF.

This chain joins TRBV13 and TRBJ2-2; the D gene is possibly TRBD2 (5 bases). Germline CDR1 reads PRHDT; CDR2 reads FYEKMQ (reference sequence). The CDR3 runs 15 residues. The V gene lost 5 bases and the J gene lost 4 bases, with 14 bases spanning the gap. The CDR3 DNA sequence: TGTGCCAGCAGCCCTACCTCTAGCTCCACCGGGGAGCTGTTTTTT. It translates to CASSPTSSSTGELFF.

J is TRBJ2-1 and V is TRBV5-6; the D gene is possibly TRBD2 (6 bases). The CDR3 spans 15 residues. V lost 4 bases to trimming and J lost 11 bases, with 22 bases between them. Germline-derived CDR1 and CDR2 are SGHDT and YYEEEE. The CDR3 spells CASSPPLGGRTKQFF. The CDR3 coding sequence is TGTGCCAGCAGCCCACCCCTCGGGGGTAGGACCAAGCAGTTCTTC.

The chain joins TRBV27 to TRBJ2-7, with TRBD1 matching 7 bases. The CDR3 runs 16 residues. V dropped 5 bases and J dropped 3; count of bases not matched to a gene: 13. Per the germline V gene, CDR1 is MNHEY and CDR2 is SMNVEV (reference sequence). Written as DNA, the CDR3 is TGTGCCAGCAGTATCAAACCGGGACAGCCGAACTACGAGCAGTACTTC. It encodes CASSIKPGQPNYEQYF.

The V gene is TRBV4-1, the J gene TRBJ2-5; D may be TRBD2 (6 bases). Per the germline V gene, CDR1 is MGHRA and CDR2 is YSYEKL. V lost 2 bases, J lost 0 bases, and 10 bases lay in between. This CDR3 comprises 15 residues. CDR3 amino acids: CASSQIPGDQETQYF. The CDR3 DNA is TGCGCCAGCAGCCAAATACCGGGGGACCAAGAGACCCAGTACTTC.